This T cell receptor (beta chain) was retrieved from a study of blood T cell repertoires in COVID-19. About the research overall: Sites in the United States, Italy and Spain provided acute and convalescent COVID-19 samples. PBMCs, B-cell-depleted T cells, or T cells were the source of the cDNA or gDNA that made up the material.

Original data processing: Quantification of nucleated cells was approximated via reference gene primer amplification. The table came from immunoSEQ multiplex PCR; TCRdb's copy has only in-frame clones and leaves some out. From that table come the V and J calls and clone size; the DNA was used to work out D and trimming. The sample comprises roughly 100,000 clones, around nine tenths of which are singletons, and approximately 6% rests with the top ten. This clonotype was obtained from a human donor in a cohort sampled during active COVID-19. The sequencing sample was made of peripheral blood.

The CDR3, as DNA: TGTGCCAGCAGGGGAGGGACACTCCCGGGGGAGCAGTACTTC. Its protein is CASRGGTLPGEQYF. The chain joins TRBV6-6 to TRBJ2-7; TRBD2 might be the D (7 bases). Between the trimmed V and J ends, which lost 6 bases and 7 bases, there was a span of 19 bases. This CDR3 has 14 residues. The germline CDR1 and CDR2 sequences are MNHNY and SVGAGI (reference sequence).